One and the same sample provided the 15 T cell receptor beta chains below, sequenced in a study of blood T cells in healthy people across ages. Together with a sample-barcoded 5' primer, a J-beta primer mix was included in a second PCR lasting about 7 to 11 cycles. Each CDR3 protein gets one entry after TCRdb re-called the 5' RACE reads with MiXCR. The repertoire has some 930,000 distinct CDR3 sequences, 25% to 30% of them found once; the top ten carry more than 8.5%. These data were also reused for a study on T cells of mothers and their children.

Sequenced input: blood. These receptors came from a middle-aged woman in good health.

This clonotype was detected only a few times. The CDR3 is CASGSSAEAFF. CDR3 nucleotides: TGTGCCAGCGGCAGTTCAGCTGAAGCTTTCTTT. The chain carries TRBV6-2 or TRBV6-3 and TRBJ1-1; no firm D call. The V end lost 8 bases, the J end lost 6 bases, and 10 bases lay between the germline ends. The germline V gene encodes CDR1 MNHEY and CDR2 SVGEGT. CDR3 length equals 11 residues.

This clonotype was seen a handful of times. The chain joins TRBV5-1 to TRBJ2-1; 9 bases line up with TRBD2. Trimming took 4 bases from V and 7 from J; bases not matched to a gene: 3. The CDR3 is 13 amino acids. Germline CDR1 SGHRS, CDR2 YFSETQ. CDR3 DNA: TGCGCCAGCAGCATAGGACTAGCGAATGAGCAGTTCTTC. Its translation: CASSIGLANEQFF.

Here the CDR3 DNA reads TGTGCCAGCAGTTTTCCGACCAACACTGAAGCTTTCTTT. Amino acids: CASSFPTNTEAFF. V gene TRBV28 combines with J gene TRBJ1-1; no definite D call. CDR1 and CDR2 from the germline V gene are MDHEN and SYDVKM. The CDR3 contains 13 residues. V was clipped by 3 bases and J by 2 bases, with 7 bases between them.

For this clonotype: A much more abundant neighbour one base away suggests this may be a read error. V is TRBV7-2 and J is TRBJ2-7; D gene unclear. From germline, CDR1 is SGHTA and CDR2 FQGNSA. The germline V and J ends were trimmed by 2 bases and 8 bases, with 13 bases remaining between them. The CDR3 is 13 amino acids. CDR3 bases: TGTGCCAGCAGCTTATCATCAGTAGAGAAGCAGTACTTC. Translated, it gives CASSLSSVEKQYF. The entire variable domain, with the rest obtained from reference TRBV7-2 and TRBJ2-7, is as follows: GAGVSQSPSNKVTEKGKDVELRCDPISGHTALYWYRQSLGQGLEFLIYFQGNSAPDKSGLPSDRFSAERTGGSVSTLTIQRTQQEDSAVYLCASSLSSVEKQYFGPGTRLTVT.

Remarks on this clonotype: This may be a read error, as it is one base from a much larger clone. This chain connects TRBV4-1 to TRBJ2-7; D may match TRBD1 or TRBD2 (5 bases each). The V gene lost 2 bases and the J gene lost 3 bases, with 14 bases spanning the gap. Germline assignment: CDR1 MGHRA and CDR2 YSYEKL. The CDR3 extends over 15 amino acids. CDR3 region: CASSQFRDGRYEQYF. Here the CDR3 DNA reads TGCGCCAGCAGCCAATTCCGGGACGGACGCTACGAGCAGTACTTC.

The chain combines TRBV5-1 with TRBJ2-5; D is perhaps TRBD2 (5 bases). This CDR3 contains 18 residues. Trimming cost V 1 base and J 0 bases, with 19 bases left between them. Per the germline V gene, CDR1 is SGHRS and CDR2 is YFSETQ. CDR3 loop: CASSLWRFERPYQETQYF. DNA of the CDR3: TGCGCCAGCAGCTTGTGGCGCTTTGAGCGGCCTTACCAAGAGACCCAGTACTTC.

This chain joins TRBV7-2 and TRBJ2-7; 9 positions agree with TRBD1. Germline V gene data show CDR1 as SGHTA and CDR2 as FQGNSA. The CDR3 consists of 16 residues. The V segment lost 3 bases and the J segment 2 bases; nucleotides outside the gene matches: 8. The CDR3 region has the DNA TGTGCCAGCAGCTTCTCCGGGACAGGGATCCCCTACGAGCAGTACTTC. Encoded protein: CASSFSGTGIPYEQYF.

The rearrangement joins TRBV5-6 to TRBJ2-1; 8 nucleotides line up with TRBD2. J was trimmed by 0 bases and V by 4 bases; bases with no gene match: 3. The V gene's germline CDR1 is SGHDT and CDR2 YYEEEE. The CDR3 covers 15 residues. Here the CDR3 DNA reads TGTGCCAGCAGCATTACTAGCGGCTCCTACAATGAGCAGTTCTTC. It yields the protein CASSITSGSYNEQFF.

This sequence joins TRBV25-1 and TRBJ2-5; 7 bases match TRBD1. With 6 bases clipped from V and 5 bases from J, the junction kept 9 bases outside the gene matches. The CDR3 covers 14 residues. CDR1 and CDR2 (germline): MGHDK, SYGVNS. The CDR3 DNA reads TGTGCCAGCAGAGTGACAGGGTTTAGGGAGACCCAGTACTTC. Translated, it gives CASRVTGFRETQYF.

There are a few counts of this clonotype. The V gene is TRBV12-3 or TRBV12-4, the J gene TRBJ1-1; D uncertain. There are 12 residues in the CDR3. V lost 6 bases, J lost 10 bases, and 15 bases lay in between. The CDR3 region is CASRETSTRAFF. The DNA for the CDR3 is TGTGCCAGCAGGGAAACCTCCACTCGAGCTTTCTTT.

To note about this clonotype: Being one base from a much bigger clone, this may be a read error. This rearrangement joins TRBV7-3 to TRBJ2-5, with D maybe TRBD2 (6 bases). This CDR3 comprises 17 residues. The germline V gene has CDR1 SGHTA and CDR2 FQGTGA. Here the CDR3 reads CASSLTGGAGRQETRYF. The CDR3 DNA reads as TGTGCCAGCAGCTTAACGGGGGGTGCAGGTCGACAAGAGACCCGGTACTTC. Full variable domain (remainder filled in from reference TRBV7-3 and TRBJ2-5): GAGVSQTPSNKVTEKGKYVELRCDPISGHTALYWYRQSLGQGPEFLIYFQGTGAADDSGLPNDRFFAVRPEGSVSTLKIQRTERGDSAVYLCASSLTGGAGRQETRYFGPGTRLLVL.

This clonotype showed up just a few times. V usage is TRBV20-1 and J usage is TRBJ1-2; a weak D match, TRBD1 (6 bases). V lost 6 bases, J lost 3 bases, and 23 bases lay in between. This CDR3 has 16 residues. Germline V gene lookup returns CDR1 DFQATT and CDR2 SNEGSKA (reference sequence). The CDR3 loop is CSAQTGAGSRDYGYTF. CDR3 in DNA: TGCAGTGCCCAGACGGGGGCTGGGAGTCGGGACTATGGCTACACCTTC.

In this sample, this clonotype turned up many times. One junction end does not reproduce the germline sequence, and a read error may be involved. The gene calls are TRBV7-2 and TRBJ1-2; D gene unclear. Looked up from germline, CDR1 is SGHTA and CDR2 is FQGNSA. The CDR3 contains 12 residues. As DNA, the CDR3 is TGCGCCAGCAGCTTGGTTGGTTATGGCTACACCTTC. Its translation: CASSLVGYGYTF.

The gene calls are TRBV20-1 and TRBJ1-1, with 10 bases aligning to TRBD1. The V segment lost 5 bases and the J segment 5 bases; nucleotides outside the gene matches: 5. CDR3 size: 13 residues. CDR1 and CDR2 from the germline V gene are DFQATT and SNEGSKA (reference sequence). The chain's CDR3 is CSARQGARTEAFF. The CDR3 region has the DNA TGCAGTGCTCGACAGGGGGCGCGAACTGAAGCTTTCTTT.

V usage is TRBV25-1 and J usage is TRBJ1-2, with a possible D match to TRBD1 (5 bases). V was cut by 7 bases and J by 8 bases, with 17 bases left in between. The germline V gene has CDR1 MGHDK and CDR2 SYGVNS. This CDR3 region has 13 residues. DNA of the CDR3: TGTGCCAGCATCTCAACGGGGACGGGCGGCTACACCTTC. Translated, it gives CASISTGTGGYTF.